The entry that follows covers one TCR beta chain sequence. A quantity of about 0.5 to 1 ug RNA underwent reverse transcription using random hexamers. TCRdb reprocessed the immunoSEQ multiplex PCR reads with MiXCR, giving one entry per CDR3 protein. The data contain hundreds of thousands of distinct CDR3 sequences, around 96% of them singletons. The data stem from a study of CD8 T cells in Susac syndrome. TCR beta sequencing was performed on blood CD8+ and CD4+ T cells. Treatment-naive patients with stable or active relapsing-remitting disease were the multiple sclerosis controls. Purification of the CD8+ and CD4+ T cells relied on negative isolation, and TEMRA cells underwent FACS enrichment. Deletions cut 3 bases from V and 7 bases from J, with 10 bases between. In germline, CDR1 is KGHSH, CDR2 LQKENI. This CDR3 has 13 residues.

What was sequenced was CD4+ T cells from PBMCs. This receptor was taken from a human donor with multiple sclerosis. The V call is TRBV18, the J call TRBJ2-1; D gene unclear. The CDR3 DNA is TGTGCCAGCTCACCCCAATTCATGAATGAGCAGTTCTTC. Protein sequence: CASSPQFMNEQFF.